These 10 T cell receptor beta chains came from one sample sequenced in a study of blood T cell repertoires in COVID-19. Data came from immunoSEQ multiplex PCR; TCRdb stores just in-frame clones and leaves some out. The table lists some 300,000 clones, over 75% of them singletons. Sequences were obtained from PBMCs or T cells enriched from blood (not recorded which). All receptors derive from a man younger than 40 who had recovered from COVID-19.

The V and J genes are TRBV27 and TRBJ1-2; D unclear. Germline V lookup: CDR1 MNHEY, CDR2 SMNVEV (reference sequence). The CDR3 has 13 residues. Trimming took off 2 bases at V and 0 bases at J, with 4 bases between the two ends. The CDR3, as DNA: TGTGCCAGCAGTTTAGCGGCTAACTATGGCTACACCTTC. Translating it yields CASSLAANYGYTF.

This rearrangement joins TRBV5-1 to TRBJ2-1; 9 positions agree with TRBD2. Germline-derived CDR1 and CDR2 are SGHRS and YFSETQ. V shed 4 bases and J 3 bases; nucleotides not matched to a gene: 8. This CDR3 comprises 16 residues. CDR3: CASSRDASGVYNEQFF. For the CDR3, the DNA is TGCGCCAGCAGCAGGGACGCTAGCGGGGTCTACAATGAGCAGTTCTTC.

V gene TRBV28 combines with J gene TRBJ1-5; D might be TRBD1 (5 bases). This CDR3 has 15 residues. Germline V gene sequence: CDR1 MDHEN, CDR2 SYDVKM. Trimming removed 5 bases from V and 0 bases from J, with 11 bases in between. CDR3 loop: CASSGGLHSNQPQHF. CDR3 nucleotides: TGTGCCAGCAGTGGGGGACTTCATAGCAATCAGCCCCAGCATTTT.

CDR3 sequence: CASRDTGADQPQHF. The CDR3 bases are TGTGCCAGCAGGGATACAGGGGCCGATCAGCCCCAGCATTTT. The chain links TRBV28 to TRBJ1-5; 7 nucleotides line up with TRBD1. The V and J ends lost 6 bases and 5 bases, in that order; junction bases with no gene match: 7. The CDR3 is 14 residues long. Germline values: CDR1 MDHEN, CDR2 SYDVKM.

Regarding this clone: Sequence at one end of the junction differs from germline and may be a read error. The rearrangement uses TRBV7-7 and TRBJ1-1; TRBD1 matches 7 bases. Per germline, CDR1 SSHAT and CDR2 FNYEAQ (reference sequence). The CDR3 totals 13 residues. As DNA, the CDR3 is TGTGCTAGCAGTTTTCGACAGGGAGGTGAAGCTTTCTTT. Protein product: CASSFRQGGEAFF.

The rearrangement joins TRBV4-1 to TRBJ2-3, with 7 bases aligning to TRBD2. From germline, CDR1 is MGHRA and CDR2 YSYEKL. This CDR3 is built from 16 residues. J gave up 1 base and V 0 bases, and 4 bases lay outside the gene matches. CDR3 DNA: TGCGCCAGCAGCCAAGAAGGCGCGGGGGGCACAGATACGCAGTATTTT. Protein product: CASSQEGAGGTDTQYF.

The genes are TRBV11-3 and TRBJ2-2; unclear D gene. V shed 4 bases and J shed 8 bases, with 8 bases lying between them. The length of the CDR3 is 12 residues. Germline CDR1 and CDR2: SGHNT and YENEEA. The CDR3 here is CASSSVAGELFF. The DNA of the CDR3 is TGTGCCAGCAGCTCGGTTGCGGGGGAGCTGTTTTTT.

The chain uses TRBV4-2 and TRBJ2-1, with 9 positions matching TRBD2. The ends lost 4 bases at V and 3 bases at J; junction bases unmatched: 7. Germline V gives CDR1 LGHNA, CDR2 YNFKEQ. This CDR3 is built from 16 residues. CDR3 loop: CASSLETSGYYNEQFF. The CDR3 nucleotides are TGTGCCAGCAGCCTTGAGACTAGCGGATACTACAATGAGCAGTTCTTC.

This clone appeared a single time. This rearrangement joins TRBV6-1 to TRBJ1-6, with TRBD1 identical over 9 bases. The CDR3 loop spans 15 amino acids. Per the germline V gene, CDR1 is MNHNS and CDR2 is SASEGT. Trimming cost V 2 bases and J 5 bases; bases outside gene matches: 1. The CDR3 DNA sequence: TGTGCCAGCAGTGAACGGGACAGGGATAATTCACCCCTCCACTTT. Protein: CASSERDRDNSPLHF.

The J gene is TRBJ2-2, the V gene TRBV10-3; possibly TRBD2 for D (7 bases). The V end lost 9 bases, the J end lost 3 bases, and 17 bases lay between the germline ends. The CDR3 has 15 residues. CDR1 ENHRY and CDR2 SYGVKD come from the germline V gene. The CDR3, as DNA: TGTGCCATTGGCCCCGGGGGGCACGACACCGGGGAGCTGTTTTTT. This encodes CAIGPGGHDTGELFF.